These 26 T cell receptor beta chains were all obtained from the same sample, sequenced in a study of blood T cell repertoires in COVID-19. Measured with immunoSEQ multiplex PCR; TCRdb has only the in-frame clones, and not every one. The sample includes about 320,000 clones, 75% to 90% of them seen just once. Sequencing was performed on PBMCs or T cells enriched from blood (not recorded which). The receptors here all came from a woman younger than 45 who had been exposed to COVID-19.

The chain is built from TRBV4-2 and TRBJ1-1, with D perhaps TRBD1 (5 bases). This CDR3 contains 16 residues. CDR1 and CDR2 from the germline V gene are LGHNA and YNFKEQ. V lost 0 bases, J lost 4 bases, and 15 bases lay in between. CDR3 sequence (DNA): TGTGCCAGCAGCCAAGATACGTCAGGGCTGCTCACTGAAGCTTTCTTT. Protein: CASSQDTSGLLTEAFF.

V gene TRBV19 combines with J gene TRBJ2-7; TRBD2 agrees at 15 bases. This CDR3 is built from 13 residues. V was pared by 9 bases and J by 4 bases, with 1 base of the junction left unmatched. Germline CDR1 LNHDA, CDR2 SQIVND (reference sequence). CDR3 sequence reads: CASGTSGGYEQYF. CDR3 coding DNA: TGTGCCAGCGGGACTAGCGGGGGGTACGAGCAGTACTTC. The variable domain in full, with the rest retrieved from reference TRBV19 and TRBJ2-7, is DGGITQSPKYLFRKEGQNVTLSCEQNLNHDAMYWYRQDPGQGLRLIYYSQIVNDFQKGDIAEGYSVSREKKESFPLTVTSAQKNPTAFYLCASGTSGGYEQYFGPGTRLTVT.

The gene calls are TRBV14 and TRBJ1-4; 7 bases align to TRBD1. The CDR3 totals 18 residues. V was clipped by 1 base and J by 5 bases; unmatched bases: 13. Germline V CDR1 and CDR2: SGHDN, FVKESK. CDR3 coding DNA: TGTGCCAGCAGCCAAGGAATCGGGACAGATGCGTTAAATGAAAAACTGTTTTTT. Its protein is CASSQGIGTDALNEKLFF. Combining the CDR3 with reference TRBV14 and TRBJ1-4 gives the whole variable domain EAGVTQFPSHSVIEKGQTVTLRCDPISGHDNLYWYRRVMGKEIKFLLHFVKESKQDESGMPNNRFLAERTGGTYSTLKVQPAELEDSGVYFCASSQGIGTDALNEKLFFGSGTQLSVL.

This chain links TRBV24-1 with TRBJ2-1; possibly TRBD2 for D (7 bases). Germline V lookup: CDR1 KGHDR, CDR2 SFDVKD. V gave up 2 bases and J gave up 2 bases, with 18 bases separating them. The CDR3 runs 18 residues. DNA of the CDR3: TGTGCCACCAGTGATTCGACTTCCGGGGGGCCGACCTACAATGAGCAGTTCTTC. Translation gives CATSDSTSGGPTYNEQFF.

This clone was seen only a few times. This rearrangement joins TRBV11-3 to TRBJ1-1; D not resolved. The CDR3 length is 12 residues. Germline-derived CDR1 and CDR2 are SGHNT and YENEEA. Trimming took 0 bases from V and 12 from J, leaving 11 bases between them. The chain's CDR3 is CASSLDRGIPFF. The DNA of the CDR3 is TGTGCCAGCAGCTTAGATCGGGGTATTCCTTTCTTT.

This clone was seen only once. This chain connects TRBV27 to TRBJ1-5; TRBD1 might be the D (5 bases). V gave up 2 bases and J gave up 2 bases, with 7 bases separating them. The length of the CDR3 is 14 residues. Germline V gene data show CDR1 as MNHEY and CDR2 as SMNVEV (reference sequence). CDR3 nucleotide sequence: TGTGCCAGCAGTTTAACCAGGGGCAATCAGCCCCAGCATTTT. Translation gives CASSLTRGNQPQHF.

V is TRBV6-5 and J is TRBJ1-2; 7 positions match TRBD1. Germline V gives CDR1 MNHEY, CDR2 SVGAGI. The CDR3 is 14 amino acids. V trimming: 6 bases; J trimming: 2 bases; junction bases outside the gene matches: 6. The CDR3 bases are TGTGCCAGCAGAACCGAACAGGGGAACTATGGCTACACCTTC. This encodes CASRTEQGNYGYTF.

There are a few counts of this clone. This chain uses TRBV29-1 with TRBJ1-1; perhaps TRBD1 as D (6 bases). The length of the CDR3 is 14 residues. V lost 0 bases and J 5 bases, leaving 13 bases between the germline ends. CDR1 is SQVTM, CDR2 ANQGSEA, per germline. For the CDR3, the DNA is TGCAGCGTTGAAGAGTACAGGGCCGGTACTGAAGCTTTCTTT. As protein: CSVEEYRAGTEAFF.

The gene calls are TRBV9 and TRBJ2-1, with 13 positions matching TRBD2. V was clipped by 5 bases and J by 9 bases; unmatched bases: 2. Germline CDR1 and CDR2: SGDLS and YYNGEE. The CDR3 consists of 13 residues. The CDR3, as DNA: TGTGCCAGCAGAGGACTAGCGGGGGTTGAGCAGTTCTTC. It encodes CASRGLAGVEQFF.

This sequence joins TRBV11-1 and TRBJ2-5; 12 nucleotides agree with TRBD2. V lost 0 bases, J lost 4 bases, and 9 bases stayed unmatched. This CDR3 comprises 18 residues. Germline assignment: CDR1 SGHAT and CDR2 FQDESV (reference sequence). The CDR3 loop is CASSLARLAGEKRETQYF. As DNA, the CDR3 is TGTGCCAGCAGCTTAGCGCGACTAGCGGGAGAGAAGAGAGAGACCCAGTACTTC.

The rearrangement joins TRBV27 to TRBJ1-2; no definite D call. The germline gives CDR1 MNHEY, CDR2 SMNVEV (reference sequence). Trimming removed 3 bases from V and 2 bases from J, with 10 bases in between. There are 14 residues in the CDR3. This chain's CDR3 is CASSFGRRNYGYTF. The CDR3, as DNA: TGTGCCAGCAGTTTTGGTCGCAGGAACTATGGCTACACCTTC.

This clone came up once. This CDR3 reads CASSYGAGDQTDTQYF. For the CDR3, the DNA is TGTGCCAGCAGTTACGGAGCGGGGGACCAAACAGATACGCAGTATTTT. The gene calls are TRBV6-5 and TRBJ2-3; the match to TRBD2 covers 8 bases. Germline trimming cut 2 bases from V and 3 bases from J; bases unmatched to any gene: 7. CDR3 length: 16 residues. The germline V gene encodes CDR1 MNHEY and CDR2 SVGAGI.

The chain combines TRBV4-2 with TRBJ1-2, with 9 nucleotides matching TRBD1. J gave up 4 bases and V 0 bases, and 9 bases lay outside the gene matches. The CDR3 length is 17 residues. Germline CDR1 reads LGHNA; CDR2 reads YNFKEQ. The CDR3 is CASSQDGTGTGPYGYTF. The CDR3 DNA is TGTGCCAGCAGCCAAGACGGCACCGGGACAGGGCCCTATGGCTACACCTTC.

The chain has TRBV5-5 and TRBJ1-6, with D possibly matching TRBD1 (5 bases). Per the germline V gene, CDR1 is SGHKS and CDR2 is YYEKEE (reference sequence). The CDR3 consists of 12 residues. Trimming removed 4 bases from V and 8 bases from J, with 7 bases in between. The CDR3 loop reads CASSLRDSPLHF. DNA for the CDR3: TGTGCCAGCAGCCTCAGGGATTCACCCCTCCACTTT. Full variable domain (outside the CDR3, taken from reference TRBV5-5 and TRBJ1-6): DAGVTQSPTHLIKTRGQQVTLRCSPISGHKSVSWYQQVLGQGPQFIFQYYEKEERGRGNFPDRFSARQFPNYSSELNVNALLLGDSALYLCASSLRDSPLHFGNGTRLTVT.

The rearrangement uses TRBV28 and TRBJ2-1; tentatively, D is TRBD2 (7 bases). The CDR3 totals 14 residues. The ends were cut back, 6 bases at V and 8 bases at J, with 17 bases in the middle. Germline values: CDR1 MDHEN, CDR2 SYDVKM. CDR3 sequence (DNA): TGTGCCAGCAGGCCAAATACGGGGGGCGATGAGCAGTTCTTC. It is translated as CASRPNTGGDEQFF.

The chain links TRBV11-3 to TRBJ2-7; D may be TRBD1 (5 bases). Germline assignment: CDR1 SGHNT and CDR2 YENEEA. Trimming removed 0 bases at V and 3 bases at J, with 9 bases between. The CDR3 totals 14 residues. CDR3 residues: CASSLDGANYEQYF. DNA for the CDR3: TGTGCCAGCAGCTTAGATGGGGCCAACTACGAGCAGTACTTC.

A remark on this clone: A read error may produce the germline difference seen at one junction end. This chain uses TRBV7-7 with TRBJ2-2; 8 positions agree with TRBD1. The CDR3 loop spans 15 amino acids. CDR1 is SSHAT and CDR2 is FNYEAQ in the germline V gene (reference sequence). The CDR3 sequence: CASSATGEMTGELFF. Written as DNA, the CDR3 is TGTGCTAGCAGCGCGACAGGGGAGATGACCGGGGAGCTGTTTTTT.

The chain is built from TRBV5-4 and TRBJ2-1; a weak D match, TRBD1 (6 bases). The V end was cut by 2 bases, the J end by 10 bases, with 13 bases between. This CDR3 has 13 residues. CDR1 and CDR2 (germline): SGHNT, YYREEE (reference sequence). The CDR3 region has the DNA TGTGCCAGCAGCTTCACAGGGCAAAGAGAGCAGTTCTTC. Translated: CASSFTGQREQFF. The full variable domain, with the rest looked up from reference TRBV5-4 and TRBJ2-1, is ETGVTQSPTHLIKTRGQQVTLRCSSQSGHNTVSWYQQALGQGPQFIFQYYREEENGRGNFPPRFSGLQFPNYSSELNVNALELDDSALYLCASSFTGQREQFFGPGTRLTVL.

CDR3: CASSLGLAGYRVQYF. The CDR3 DNA sequence: TGTGCCAGCAGCTTGGGACTAGCGGGATATCGCGTGCAGTACTTC. This chain joins TRBV11-2 and TRBJ2-7, with 13 positions matching TRBD2. The CDR3 loop spans 15 amino acids. The trim removed 3 bases at V and 9 bases at J, leaving 8 bases unmatched. CDR1 is SGHAT, CDR2 FQNNGV, per germline.

J is TRBJ1-1 and V is TRBV12-3 or TRBV12-4; D not resolved. This CDR3 is 12 amino acids long. The V end was cut by 2 bases, the J end by 7 bases, with 8 bases between. The CDR3 loop reads CASSLSAGEAFF. In DNA form, the CDR3 reads TGTGCCAGCAGTTTATCTGCAGGTGAAGCTTTCTTT.

This sequence joins TRBV18 and TRBJ2-7, with D possibly matching TRBD2 (6 bases). Trimming pared 3 bases from V and 6 bases from J, leaving 12 bases between. Germline V gives CDR1 KGHSH, CDR2 LQKENI. The CDR3 consists of 13 residues. The DNA of the CDR3 is TGTGCCAGCTCACCTAACGGGGGTGGCGAGCAGTACTTC. It translates to CASSPNGGGEQYF.

The chain joins TRBV29-1 to TRBJ1-3, with D maybe TRBD1 (5 bases). This CDR3 contains 12 residues. The V end was cut by 4 bases, the J end by 4 bases, with 8 bases between. Germline assignment: CDR1 SQVTM and CDR2 ANQGSEA. This chain's CDR3 is CSVGGHGNTIYF. CDR3 DNA sequence: TGCAGCGTTGGGGGCCACGGAAACACCATATATTTT.

The chain joins TRBV28 to TRBJ1-1, with 8 bases fitting TRBD1. The J segment lost 6 bases and the V segment lost 6 bases, leaving 15 bases of the junction unmatched. This CDR3 region has 16 residues. Germline V gives CDR1 MDHEN, CDR2 SYDVKM. The CDR3 loop reads CASRRTGTGFIPEAFF. CDR3 DNA: TGTGCCAGCAGGCGCACCGGGACAGGCTTTATACCTGAAGCTTTCTTT.

J is TRBJ1-1 and V is TRBV12-5, with D possibly being TRBD1 (5 bases). The CDR3 is 14 amino acids. The germline V gene encodes CDR1 LGHNT and CDR2 FRNRAP. V gave up 1 base and J gave up 4 bases, with 10 bases separating them. CDR3 in DNA: TGTGCTAGTGGTTTGGACATGGGGGGCACTGAAGCTTTCTTT. It translates to CASGLDMGGTEAFF.

The chain links TRBV5-4 to TRBJ2-7; D is perhaps TRBD1 (5 bases). Trimming took off 6 bases at V and 3 bases at J, with 13 bases between the two ends. Per germline, CDR1 SGHNT and CDR2 YYREEE (reference sequence). The CDR3 loop spans 13 amino acids. In DNA, the CDR3 is TGTGCCAGCACCTCGCAGGGAAACTACGAGCAGTACTTC. It encodes CASTSQGNYEQYF. The whole variable domain, remainder taken from reference TRBV5-4 and TRBJ2-7, is ETGVTQSPTHLIKTRGQQVTLRCSSQSGHNTVSWYQQALGQGPQFIFQYYREEENGRGNFPPRFSGLQFPNYSSELNVNALELDDSALYLCASTSQGNYEQYFGPGTRLTVT.

DNA of the CDR3: TGTGCCGCGGGCAGAGGCAGGGGCTCGGGGGAGCAGTACTTC. It specifies CAAGRGRGSGEQYF. The chain links TRBV6-5 to TRBJ2-7, with D tentatively TRBD1 (6 bases). This CDR3 contains 14 residues. CDR1 and CDR2 (germline): MNHEY, SVGAGI. With 11 bases removed from V and 7 bases from J, the gap between germline ends came to 24 bases.